This T cell receptor beta chain originates from a study of T cells in localized non-small cell lung cancer. General study findings and limits: The study detected a median approximately 57 of the top 100 tumor clones in adjacent lung. Maximal T cell clonality occurred in uninvolved adjacent lung, with tumor ranking below it. Longer survival (overall) was linked to higher T cell density in blood. Heterogeneity stays possible, as sequencing covered only one tumor region.

Germline-derived CDR1 and CDR2 are LGHNA and YNFKEQ. V trimming: 0 bases; J trimming: 1 base; junction bases outside the gene matches: 0. The CDR3 loop spans 15 amino acids. TCRdb's copy holds only in-frame clones and misses some; the assay was immunoSEQ multiplex PCR. This sample has about 41,000 clones, with around 87% found just once. Concerning this clone: Antigen unknown.

Sequencing used peripheral blood, obtained before any cancer treatment. This TCR derives from a woman aged 18 to 55 with stage III lung adenocarcinoma. The gene calls are TRBV4-2 and TRBJ2-5, with 9 bases that match TRBD2. The CDR3 sequence is CASSQERGGQETQYF. The CDR3 DNA sequence: TGTGCCAGCAGCCAAGAGCGGGGGGGCCAAGAGACCCAGTACTTC.